This is a list of T cell receptor beta chains from one sample in a study of T-cell reconstitution after alpha-beta-depleted transplantation in children. TCRdb analysed the PCR reads with MiXCR anew, one entry per CDR3 protein. The sample shows about 300,000 distinct CDR3 sequences, 10% of them seen only once. Sequencing used PBMCs, obtained before TCRalphabeta/CD19-depleted stem cell transplant. These receptors were obtained from a boy younger than two with acute myeloid leukemia, due to receive a stem cell transplant. Each CDR3 is given with its conserved first and last residue. The D gene is left open where the match is weak. Clone sizes are given selectively: once, few, many, or a class where the clone is expanded.

abundance,d_gene,j_gene,v_gene,CDR3nt,CDR3aa
many,.,TRBJ1-4,TRBV11-2,TGTGCCAGCAGCTTTGGAGAGGGGATGCCTAATGAAAAACTGTTTTTT,CASSFGEGMPNEKLFF
many,.,TRBJ2-7,TRBV20-1,TGCAGTGCTAGGTCCACTATCCTCCTCTACGAGCAGTACTTC,CSARSTILLYEQYF
many,TRBD1,TRBJ2-6,TRBV6-1,TGTGCCAGCAGTGCGGACAGGGGAATCAACTCTGGGGCCAACGTCCTGACTTTC,CASSADRGINSGANVLTF
many,.,TRBJ2-2,TRBV4-3,TGCGCCAGCAGCCAATTTCCCCGGGGGCCCGGGGAGCTGTTTTTT,CASSQFPRGPGELFF
many,TRBD1,TRBJ2-7,TRBV28,TGTGCCAGCAGTTTGACCCCGGACAGGTCGTACGAGCAGTACTTC,CASSLTPDRSYEQYF
.,.,TRBJ2-2,TRBV19,TGTGCCAGTAGTATAGATCGGGAGACTTACACCGGGGAGCTGTTTTTT,CASSIDRETYTGELFF
.,.,TRBJ1-5,TRBV28,TGTGCCAGCAGCCCCCATAGTAGCAATCAGCCCCAGCATTTT,CASSPHSSNQPQHF
many,.,TRBJ1-4,TRBV25-1,TGTGCCAGCAGTGAACGGACAGCTCATAATGAAAAACTGTTTTTT,CASSERTAHNEKLFF
many,.,TRBJ2-1,TRBV5-1,TGCGCCAGCAGAGGGAGCTCCTACAATGAGCAGTTCTTC,CASRGSSYNEQFF
many,TRBD1,TRBJ1-3,TRBV5-1,TGCGCCAGCGGACAGGGTGCTGGAAACACCATATATTTT,CASGQGAGNTIYF
few,.,TRBJ2-7,TRBV6-1,TGTGCCAGCAGTGAAGGTTTAGTCTTCTACGAGCAGTACTTC,CASSEGLVFYEQYF
many,.,TRBJ2-3,TRBV7-2,TGTGCCAGCAGCTTTAGCGCGGTTGATACGCAGTATTTT,CASSFSAVDTQYF
many,TRBD2,TRBJ2-2,TRBV11-2,TGTGCCAGCAGCTTGGGACTAGCGGGGGCGAACACCGGGGAGCTGTTTTTT,CASSLGLAGANTGELFF
few,TRBD1,TRBJ1-2,TRBV7-2,TGTGCCAGCAGCTTAGCTCCCGACAGGGTGTCTGGCTACACCTTC,CASSLAPDRVSGYTF
many,.,TRBJ1-1,TRBV7-9,TGTGCCAGCAGATATTCAGCTGGTCCTGAAGCTTTCTTT,CASRYSAGPEAFF
many,TRBD1,TRBJ1-1,TRBV5-1,TGCGCCAGCAGCCTCCGGGACAGGAGTAATATGAACACTGAAGCTTTCTTT,CASSLRDRSNMNTEAFF
few,.,TRBJ2-1,TRBV6-2/TRBV6-3,TGTGCCAGCCTCCCGGGACGGTCCTACAATGAGCAGTTCTTC,CASLPGRSYNEQFF
many,.,TRBJ2-2,TRBV11-2,TGTGCCAGCAGCTTAGACAGGGCGGGCGGGGAGCTGTTTTTT,CASSLDRAGGELFF
.,TRBD1,TRBJ1-1,TRBV6-5,TGTGCCAGCAGTTACGGAGGGACAGGGGAGACTGAAGCTTTCTTT,CASSYGGTGETEAFF
many,.,TRBJ2-1,TRBV3-1,TGTGCCAGCAGCCGGAGCGGACTATCCTACAATGAGCAGTTCTTC,CASSRSGLSYNEQFF
many,.,TRBJ2-6,TRBV5-4,TGTGCCAGCAGCCGCGGTGGGGGCCCCTCTGGGGCCAACGTCCTGACTTTC,CASSRGGGPSGANVLTF
.,.,TRBJ2-7,TRBV5-5,TGTGCCAGCAGCTTGGCGGGGCCAGGCTACGAGCAGTACTTC,CASSLAGPGYEQYF
.,.,TRBJ2-7,TRBV11-2,TGTGCCAGCAGCTCCCTTAGGGGGCGGGGCCCCCCCCCCGAGCAGTACTTC,CASSSLRGRGPPPEQYF
many,.,TRBJ2-5,TRBV15,TGTGCCACCAGCAGAGATCTGGCCAACCAAGAGACCCAGTACTTC,CATSRDLANQETQYF
many,.,TRBJ2-1,TRBV12-5,TGTGCTAGTGAACAAACTTCCTTCGGCGAGGGAGGCTACAATGAGCAGTTCTTC,CASEQTSFGEGGYNEQFF
.,TRBD1,TRBJ1-1,TRBV20-1,TGCAGTGCTACAGGGGGCGGGAACACTGAAGCTTTCTTT,CSATGGGNTEAFF
many,.,TRBJ2-7,TRBV28,TGTGCCAGCTCCCTGACTTTCTACGAGCAGTACTTC,CASSLTFYEQYF
many,.,TRBJ2-2,TRBV28,TGTGCCAGCGACAGTGGTGGGACCGGGGAGCTGTTTTTT,CASDSGGTGELFF
many,TRBD1,TRBJ2-2,TRBV28,TGTGCCAGCAGTTTGACAGGGTCTCGCGGTGGGGAGCTGTTTTTT,CASSLTGSRGGELFF